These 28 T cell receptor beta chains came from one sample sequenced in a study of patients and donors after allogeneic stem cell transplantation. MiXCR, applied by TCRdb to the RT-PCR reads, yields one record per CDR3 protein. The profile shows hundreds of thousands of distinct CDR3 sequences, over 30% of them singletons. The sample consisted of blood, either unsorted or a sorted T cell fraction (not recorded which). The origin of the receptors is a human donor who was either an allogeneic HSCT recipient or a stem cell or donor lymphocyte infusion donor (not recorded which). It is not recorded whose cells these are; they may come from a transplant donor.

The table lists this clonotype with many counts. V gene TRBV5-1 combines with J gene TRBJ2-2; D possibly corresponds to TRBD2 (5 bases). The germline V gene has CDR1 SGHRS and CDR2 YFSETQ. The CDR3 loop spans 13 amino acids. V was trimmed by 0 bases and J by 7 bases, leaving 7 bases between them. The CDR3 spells CASSLVLGGELFF. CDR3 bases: TGCGCCAGCAGCTTGGTACTAGGCGGGGAGCTGTTTTTT. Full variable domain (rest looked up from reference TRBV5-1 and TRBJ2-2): KAGVTQTPRYLIKTRGQQVTLSCSPISGHRSVSWYQQTPGQGLQFLFEYFSETQRNKGNFPGRFSGRQFSNSRSEMNVSTLELGDSALYLCASSLVLGGELFFGEGSRLTVL.

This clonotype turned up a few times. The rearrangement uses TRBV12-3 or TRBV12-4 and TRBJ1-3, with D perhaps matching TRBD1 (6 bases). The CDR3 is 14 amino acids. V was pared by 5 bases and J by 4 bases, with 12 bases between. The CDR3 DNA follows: TGTGCCAGCAGTCACACAGGGTCGGGAAACACCATATATTTT. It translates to CASSHTGSGNTIYF.

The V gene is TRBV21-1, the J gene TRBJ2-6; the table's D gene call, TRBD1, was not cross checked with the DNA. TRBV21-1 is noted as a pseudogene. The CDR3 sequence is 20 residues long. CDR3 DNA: TGTGCCAGCAGCAATTCTGTATCGCGGGACAGGGGAGACGGGGCCAACGTCCTGACTTTC. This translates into CASSNSVSRDRGDGANVLTF.

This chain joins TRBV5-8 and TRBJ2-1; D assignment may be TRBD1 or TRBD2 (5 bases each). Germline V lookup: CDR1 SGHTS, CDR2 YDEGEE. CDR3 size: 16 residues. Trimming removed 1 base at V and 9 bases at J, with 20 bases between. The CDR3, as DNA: TGTGCCAGCAGCTTGTTAGAGGGGCTAGCCGCCGGTGAGCAGTTCTTC. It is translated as CASSLLEGLAAGEQFF. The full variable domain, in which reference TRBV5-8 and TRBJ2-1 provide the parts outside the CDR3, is EAGVTQSPTHLIKTRGQQATLRCSPISGHTSVYWYQQALGLGLQFLLWYDEGEERNRGNFPPRFSGRQFPNYSSELNVNALELEDSALYLCASSLLEGLAAGEQFFGPGTRLTVL.

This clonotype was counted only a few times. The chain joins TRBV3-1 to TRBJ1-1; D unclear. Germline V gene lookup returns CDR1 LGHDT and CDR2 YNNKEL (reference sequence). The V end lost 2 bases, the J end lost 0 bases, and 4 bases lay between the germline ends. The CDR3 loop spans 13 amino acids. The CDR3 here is CASSQRLNTEAFF. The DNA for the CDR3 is TGTGCCAGCAGCCAACGGTTGAACACTGAAGCTTTCTTT.

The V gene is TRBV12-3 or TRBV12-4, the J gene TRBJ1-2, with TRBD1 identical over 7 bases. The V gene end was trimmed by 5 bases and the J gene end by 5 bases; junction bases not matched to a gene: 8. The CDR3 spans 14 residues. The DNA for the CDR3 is TGTGCCAGCAGTCTCCTGCCAGGGGGTTATGGCTACACCTTC. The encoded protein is CASSLLPGGYGYTF.

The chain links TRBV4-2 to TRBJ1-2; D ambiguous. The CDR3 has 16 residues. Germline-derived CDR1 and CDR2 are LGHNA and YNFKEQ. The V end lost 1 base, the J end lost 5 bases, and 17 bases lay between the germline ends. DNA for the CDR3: TGTGCCAGCAGCCAAGGGCCTAGGAGCGCCGGGTATGGCTACACCTTC. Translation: CASSQGPRSAGYGYTF.

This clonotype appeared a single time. This chain's CDR3 is CASSPMDSANTGELFF. CDR3 nucleotide sequence: TGCGCCAGCAGCCCGATGGACAGCGCGAACACCGGGGAGCTGTTTTTT. The rearrangement uses TRBV5-1 and TRBJ2-2; possible D gene TRBD1, 6 bases. This CDR3 has 16 amino acids. CDR1 and CDR2 (germline): SGHRS, YFSETQ. The V end lost 4 bases, the J end lost 0 bases, and 13 bases lay between the germline ends.

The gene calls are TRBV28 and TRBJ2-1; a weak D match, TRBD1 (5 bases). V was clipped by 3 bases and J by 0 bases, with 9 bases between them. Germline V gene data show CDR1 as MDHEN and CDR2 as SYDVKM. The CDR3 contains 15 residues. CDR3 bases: TGTGCCAGCAGTTTCCGGCAGGGCTCCTACAATGAGCAGTTCTTC. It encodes CASSFRQGSYNEQFF.

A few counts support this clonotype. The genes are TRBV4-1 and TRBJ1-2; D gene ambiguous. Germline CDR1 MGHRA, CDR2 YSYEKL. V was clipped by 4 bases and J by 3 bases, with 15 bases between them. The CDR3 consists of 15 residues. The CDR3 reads CASSPLKGTYYGYTF. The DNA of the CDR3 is TGCGCCAGCAGCCCCTTAAAGGGTACTTACTATGGCTACACCTTC.

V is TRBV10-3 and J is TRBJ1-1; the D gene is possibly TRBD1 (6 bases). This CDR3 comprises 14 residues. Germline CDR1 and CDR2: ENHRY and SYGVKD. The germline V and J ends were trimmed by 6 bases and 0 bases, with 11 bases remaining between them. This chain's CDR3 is CAIRSQGLNTEAFF. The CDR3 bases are TGTGCCATCAGATCACAGGGATTGAACACTGAAGCTTTCTTT.

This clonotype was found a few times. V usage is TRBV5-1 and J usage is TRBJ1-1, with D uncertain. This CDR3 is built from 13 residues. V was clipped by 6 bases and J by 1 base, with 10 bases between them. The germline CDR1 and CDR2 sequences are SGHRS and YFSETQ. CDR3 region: CASTPRPNTEAFF. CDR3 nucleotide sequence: TGCGCCAGCACCCCCAGGCCGAACACTGAAGCTTTCTTT. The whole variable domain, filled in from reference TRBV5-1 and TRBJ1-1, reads KAGVTQTPRYLIKTRGQQVTLSCSPISGHRSVSWYQQTPGQGLQFLFEYFSETQRNKGNFPGRFSGRQFSNSRSEMNVSTLELGDSALYLCASTPRPNTEAFFGQGTRLTVV.

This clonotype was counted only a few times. The CDR3 loop reads CASSSYRQGAYEKLFF. Written as DNA, the CDR3 is TGTGCCAGCAGTTCCTACCGACAGGGGGCTTATGAAAAACTGTTTTTT. This chain uses TRBV12-3 or TRBV12-4 with TRBJ1-4, with 10 bases lining up with TRBD1. There are 16 residues in the CDR3. V was clipped by 4 bases and J by 6 bases; unmatched bases: 8.

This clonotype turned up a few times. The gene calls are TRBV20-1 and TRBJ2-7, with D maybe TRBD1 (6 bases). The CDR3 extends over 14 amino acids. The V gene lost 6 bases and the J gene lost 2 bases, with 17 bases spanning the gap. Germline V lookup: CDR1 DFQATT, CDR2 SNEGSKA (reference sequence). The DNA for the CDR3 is TGCAGTGCCCCCCTGGTCAGGGGTACCTACGAGCAGTACTTC. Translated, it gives CSAPLVRGTYEQYF.

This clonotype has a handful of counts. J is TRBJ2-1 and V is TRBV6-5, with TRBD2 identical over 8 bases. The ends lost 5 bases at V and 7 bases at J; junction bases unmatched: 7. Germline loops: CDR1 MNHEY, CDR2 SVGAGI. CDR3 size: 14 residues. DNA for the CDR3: TGTGCCAGCAGTCCGGGGGGGGCCAGGAATGAGCAGTTCTTC. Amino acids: CASSPGGARNEQFF.

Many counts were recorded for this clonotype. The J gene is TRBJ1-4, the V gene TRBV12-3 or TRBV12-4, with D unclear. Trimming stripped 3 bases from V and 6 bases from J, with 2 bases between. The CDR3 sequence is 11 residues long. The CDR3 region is CASSLDEKLFF. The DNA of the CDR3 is TGTGCCAGCAGTTTGGATGAAAAACTGTTTTTT.

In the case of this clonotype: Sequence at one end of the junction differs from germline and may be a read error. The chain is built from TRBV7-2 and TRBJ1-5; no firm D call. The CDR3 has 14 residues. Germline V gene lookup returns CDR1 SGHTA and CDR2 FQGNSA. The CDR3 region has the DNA TGTGCCAGCAGCTTAGCACCTAGCAATCAGCACCAGCATTTT. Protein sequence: CASSLAPSNQHQHF.

The CDR3 reads CSAYARNQPQHF. Here the CDR3 DNA reads TGCAGTGCATACGCCCGGAACCAGCCCCAGCATTTT. The genes are TRBV20-1 and TRBJ1-5, with D unresolved. The CDR3 runs to 12 residues. The germline gives CDR1 DFQATT, CDR2 SNEGSKA (reference sequence). Trimming took 6 bases from V and 7 from J, leaving 13 bases between them.

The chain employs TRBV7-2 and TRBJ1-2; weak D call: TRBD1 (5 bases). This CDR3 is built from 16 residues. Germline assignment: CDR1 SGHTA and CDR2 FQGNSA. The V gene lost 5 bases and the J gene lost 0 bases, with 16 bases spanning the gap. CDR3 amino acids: CASSPPEGRTNYGYTF. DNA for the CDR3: TGTGCCAGCAGCCCGCCTGAGGGACGGACTAACTATGGCTACACCTTC.

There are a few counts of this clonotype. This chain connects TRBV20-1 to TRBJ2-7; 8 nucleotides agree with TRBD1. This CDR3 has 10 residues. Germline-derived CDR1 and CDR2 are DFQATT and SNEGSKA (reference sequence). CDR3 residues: CSPGQDEQYF. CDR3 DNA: TGCAGCCCGGGACAGGACGAGCAGTACTTC.

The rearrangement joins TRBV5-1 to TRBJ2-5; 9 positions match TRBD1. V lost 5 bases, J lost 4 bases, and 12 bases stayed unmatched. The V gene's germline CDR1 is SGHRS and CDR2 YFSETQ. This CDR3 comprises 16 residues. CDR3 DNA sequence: TGCGCCAGCAGTCCGAGCATAACAGGGGGCGCAGAGACCCAGTACTTC. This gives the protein CASSPSITGGAETQYF.

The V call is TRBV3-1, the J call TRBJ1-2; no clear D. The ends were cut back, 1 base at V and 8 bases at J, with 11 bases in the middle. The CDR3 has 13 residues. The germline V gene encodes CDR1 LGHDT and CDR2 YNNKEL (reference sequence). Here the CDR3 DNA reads TGTGCCAGCAGCCAAGCACCGGGGAGCGGCTACACCTTC. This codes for CASSQAPGSGYTF.

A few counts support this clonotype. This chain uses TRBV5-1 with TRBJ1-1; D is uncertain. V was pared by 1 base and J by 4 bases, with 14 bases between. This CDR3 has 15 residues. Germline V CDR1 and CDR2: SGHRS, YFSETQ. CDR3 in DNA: TGCGCCAGCAGCTTGTCCGTAAAGGAGCGCACTGAAGCTTTCTTT. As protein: CASSLSVKERTEAFF.

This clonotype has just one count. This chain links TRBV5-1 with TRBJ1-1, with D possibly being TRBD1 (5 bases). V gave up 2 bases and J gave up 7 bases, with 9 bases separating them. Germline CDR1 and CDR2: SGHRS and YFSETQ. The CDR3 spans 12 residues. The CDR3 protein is CASSFEGHEAFF. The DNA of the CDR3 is TGCGCCAGCAGCTTCGAGGGGCATGAAGCTTTCTTT. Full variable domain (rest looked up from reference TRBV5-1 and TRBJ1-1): KAGVTQTPRYLIKTRGQQVTLSCSPISGHRSVSWYQQTPGQGLQFLFEYFSETQRNKGNFPGRFSGRQFSNSRSEMNVSTLELGDSALYLCASSFEGHEAFFGQGTRLTVV.

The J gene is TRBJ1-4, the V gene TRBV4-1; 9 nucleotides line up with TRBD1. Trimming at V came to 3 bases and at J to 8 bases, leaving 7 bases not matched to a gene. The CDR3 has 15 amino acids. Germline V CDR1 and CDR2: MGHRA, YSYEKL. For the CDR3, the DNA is TGCGCCAGCAGCCAGACCGACAGGGGGAAGGAAAAACTGTTTTTT. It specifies CASSQTDRGKEKLFF.

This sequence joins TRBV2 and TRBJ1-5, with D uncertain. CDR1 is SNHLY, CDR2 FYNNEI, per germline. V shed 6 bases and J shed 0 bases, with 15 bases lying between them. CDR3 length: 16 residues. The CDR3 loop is CASREGPTNSNQPQHF. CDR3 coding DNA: TGTGCCAGCAGGGAGGGCCCCACAAATAGCAATCAGCCCCAGCATTTT.

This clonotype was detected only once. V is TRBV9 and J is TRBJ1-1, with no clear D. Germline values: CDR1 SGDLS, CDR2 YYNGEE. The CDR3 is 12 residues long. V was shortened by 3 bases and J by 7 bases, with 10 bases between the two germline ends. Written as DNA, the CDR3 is TGTGCCAGCAGCGGAATCGGACTTGAAGCTTTCTTT. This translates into CASSGIGLEAFF.

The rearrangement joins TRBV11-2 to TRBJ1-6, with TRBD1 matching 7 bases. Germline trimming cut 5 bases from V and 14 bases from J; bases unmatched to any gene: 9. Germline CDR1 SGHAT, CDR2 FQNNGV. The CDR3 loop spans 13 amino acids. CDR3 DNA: TGTGCCAGCAGCCTGACAGGGCCAGGGACCCTCCACTTT. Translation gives CASSLTGPGTLHF.